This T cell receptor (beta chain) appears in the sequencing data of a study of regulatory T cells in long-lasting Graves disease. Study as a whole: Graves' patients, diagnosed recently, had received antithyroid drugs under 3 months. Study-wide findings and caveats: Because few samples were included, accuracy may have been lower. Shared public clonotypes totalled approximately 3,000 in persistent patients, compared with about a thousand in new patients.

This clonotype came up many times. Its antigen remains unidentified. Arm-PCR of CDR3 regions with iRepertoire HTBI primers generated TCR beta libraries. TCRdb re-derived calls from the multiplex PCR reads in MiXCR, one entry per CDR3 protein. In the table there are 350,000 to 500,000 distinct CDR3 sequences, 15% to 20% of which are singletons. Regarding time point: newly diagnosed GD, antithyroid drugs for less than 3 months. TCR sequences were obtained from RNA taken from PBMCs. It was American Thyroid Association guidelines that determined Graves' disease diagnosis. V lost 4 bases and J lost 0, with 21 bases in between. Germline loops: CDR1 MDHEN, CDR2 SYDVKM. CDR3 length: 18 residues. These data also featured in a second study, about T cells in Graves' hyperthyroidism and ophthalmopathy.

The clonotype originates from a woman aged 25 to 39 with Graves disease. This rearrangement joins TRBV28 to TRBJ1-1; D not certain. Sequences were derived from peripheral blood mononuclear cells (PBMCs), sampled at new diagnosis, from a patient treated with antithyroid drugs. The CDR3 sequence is CASSSYRRTVRMNTEAFF. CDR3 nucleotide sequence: TGTGCCAGCAGTTCCTACCGAAGGACGGTAAGAATGAACACTGAAGCTTTCTTT.